The clone carrying this T cell receptor (beta chain) came up many times. This entry belongs to a study of T cells in Graves' hyperthyroidism and ophthalmopathy. Trimming took off 0 bases at V and 2 bases at J, with 8 bases between the two ends. This CDR3 contains 15 residues. Germline CDR1 and CDR2: SGHDN and FVKESK. Amplification of TCR beta CDR3 regions was performed using RNA transcripts as template. HTBI primers were used for first-round RT-PCR of the TCR CDR3. TCRdb analysed the multiplex PCR reads with MiXCR anew, one entry per CDR3 protein. The sample shows around 530,000 distinct CDR3 sequences, 17% of them seen only once. Uncontrolled infection, other autoimmune disease, pregnancy and lactation each barred patients from inclusion.

This clonotype was obtained from a woman between 18 and 29 years old with Graves' ophthalmopathy. The sample was blood. The genes are TRBV14 and TRBJ2-1, with D unresolved. CDR3 amino acids: CASSQDSRTYNEQFF. Here the CDR3 DNA reads TGTGCCAGCAGCCAAGACTCTCGGACCTACAATGAGCAGTTCTTC.